This T cell receptor (beta chain) is drawn from a study of blood T cells in healthy people across ages. Across the whole study: Per two T cells, about one barcoded beta molecule was captured through template switching.

The authors ran a second PCR of roughly 6 to 12 cycles using a sample-barcoded 5' primer and a J-beta primer mix. There were at least 2.5 million CDR3-containing paired-end reads obtained from each sample. One entry per CDR3 protein results from TCRdb running MiXCR on the 5' RACE reads. Of about 730,000 distinct CDR3 sequences in the sample, 43% are singletons; the top ten hold about 20%. The germline V gene has CDR1 LNHNV and CDR2 YYDKDF (reference sequence). The length of the CDR3 is 16 residues. Trimming cost V 3 bases and J 2 bases, with 16 bases left between them. Each sample had at least 7 million PBMCs isolated. A minimum of 5.5 micrograms of total RNA was extracted per sample.

This chain joins TRBV15 and TRBJ1-1; D is uncertain. Sequencing input: blood. This receptor was identified in a woman aged 60-70 years in good health. The CDR3 bases are TGTGCCACCAGCAGGCCACGCGGACTGGAAAACACTGAAGCTTTCTTT. It is translated as CATSRPRGLENTEAFF.